This TCR beta chain derives from a study of blood T cell repertoires in COVID-19. The authors' processing: Nucleated cell number was recorded as an estimate derived from reference gene primer amplification. The repertoire was sequenced with immunoSEQ multiplex PCR; TCRdb's copy has only in-frame clones and lacks some. D and trimming come from the DNA, and the V and J calls and clone size come from that table. The profile shows fewer than 250,000 clones, around 83% of them singletons. The ends were cut back, 0 bases at V and 1 base at J, with 10 bases in the middle. The CDR3 consists of 15 residues. CDR1 and CDR2 from the germline V gene are SGHKS and YYEKEE (reference sequence).

The chain couples TRBV5-5 to TRBJ1-1, with D unclear. The TCR comes from a man in his forties with acute or convalescent COVID-19. Sequencing was carried out using peripheral blood. The CDR3 DNA sequence: TGTGCCAGCAGCTTGGCCGGGTACCCGAACACTGAAGCTTTCTTT. Its protein is CASSLAGYPNTEAFF.